These 28 T cell receptor beta chains share one sample of origin, sequenced in a study of blood T cell repertoires in COVID-19. Sequencing was performed with immunoSEQ multiplex PCR; in TCRdb, only in-frame clones are kept and a portion is missing. The repertoire holds more than 85,000 clones, with 81% as singletons. Sequencing used peripheral blood. Every receptor here comes from an elderly man with acute or convalescent COVID-19.

The genes are TRBV7-2 and TRBJ1-1, with 11 nucleotides matching TRBD1. CDR3 size: 16 residues. Germline trimming cut 2 bases from V and 5 bases from J; bases unmatched to any gene: 7. Per germline, CDR1 SGHTA and CDR2 FQGNSA. CDR3 nucleotide sequence: TGTGCCAGCAGCTTAACCCCCGGGACAGGGGGTACTGAAGCTTTCTTT. Amino acid sequence: CASSLTPGTGGTEAFF.

The CDR3 sequence is CASSPITGAYEQYF. The CDR3 bases are TGTGCCAGCAGCCCAATAACAGGGGCCTACGAGCAGTACTTC. V usage is TRBV5-6 and J usage is TRBJ2-7; 7 nucleotides agree with TRBD1. This CDR3 is built from 14 residues. The germline V gene encodes CDR1 SGHDT and CDR2 YYEEEE. The V gene end was trimmed by 4 bases and the J gene end by 2 bases; junction bases not matched to a gene: 6.

This chain connects TRBV12-3 or TRBV12-4 to TRBJ2-7, with a possible D match to TRBD1 (5 bases). The CDR3 has 12 residues. V gave up 6 bases and J gave up 3 bases, with 9 bases separating them. DNA of the CDR3: TGTGCCAGCAGCCCTCAGGGCTACGAGCAGTACTTC. Protein sequence: CASSPQGYEQYF.

The chain links TRBV5-1 to TRBJ1-1, with D perhaps TRBD1 (5 bases). The germline CDR1 and CDR2 sequences are SGHRS and YFSETQ. The CDR3 runs to 13 residues. Trimming removed 3 bases at V and 6 bases at J, with 12 bases between. CDR3 sequence (DNA): TGCGCCAGCAGCTCGGGGGGGTTTGCTGAAGCTTTCTTT. Protein: CASSSGGFAEAFF. The variable domain in full, with the rest retrieved from reference TRBV5-1 and TRBJ1-1, is KAGVTQTPRYLIKTRGQQVTLSCSPISGHRSVSWYQQTPGQGLQFLFEYFSETQRNKGNFPGRFSGRQFSNSRSEMNVSTLELGDSALYLCASSSGGFAEAFFGQGTRLTVV.

In DNA form, the CDR3 reads TGTGCCAGCAGCTTAGGGGGGACTGGCGCCTACGAGCAGTACTTC. Its translation is CASSLGGTGAYEQYF. The V call is TRBV7-2, the J call TRBJ2-7, with a tentative D call TRBD2 (6 bases). This CDR3 is 15 amino acids long. Germline V gene lookup returns CDR1 SGHTA and CDR2 FQGNSA. Between the trimmed V and J ends, which lost 1 base and 2 bases, there was a span of 12 bases.

The rearrangement uses TRBV4-3 and TRBJ2-7; possibly TRBD1 for D (6 bases). The CDR3 length is 18 residues. Germline-derived CDR1 and CDR2 are LGHNA and YSLEER. Between the trimmed V and J ends, which lost 0 bases and 2 bases, there was a span of 20 bases. CDR3 sequence reads: CASSQEPRGGGVPYEQYF. CDR3 nucleotide sequence: TGCGCCAGCAGCCAAGAACCCAGGGGCGGCGGAGTCCCCTACGAGCAGTACTTC.

The rearrangement uses TRBV28 and TRBJ1-5, with no clear D. The CDR3 totals 12 residues. Trimming pared 8 bases from V and 7 bases from J, leaving 12 bases between. Looked up from germline, CDR1 is MDHEN and CDR2 is SYDVKM. The CDR3 bases are TGTGCCAGCGAGGGAGGGCGCCAGCCCCAGCATTTT. Translated, it gives CASEGGRQPQHF.

This clone came up once. The V call is TRBV30, the J call TRBJ1-4; TRBD1 might be the D (5 bases). There are 14 residues in the CDR3. The V end was cut by 0 bases, the J end by 5 bases, with 10 bases between. Germline V gene data show CDR1 as GTSNPN and CDR2 as SVGIG (reference sequence). Here the CDR3 DNA reads TGTGCCTGGAGTGTCTGGAGGGGAAATGAAAAACTGTTTTTT. Amino acid sequence: CAWSVWRGNEKLFF.

This clone was seen a handful of times. The chain carries TRBV5-4 and TRBJ2-5, with 8 bases lining up with TRBD1. Germline V gene data show CDR1 as SGHNT and CDR2 as YYREEE (reference sequence). V lost 3 bases to trimming and J lost 4 bases; unmatched junction nucleotides: 5. This CDR3 spans 14 amino acids. The chain's CDR3 is CASSSGQGGETQYF. Here the CDR3 DNA reads TGTGCCAGCAGCTCCGGACAGGGAGGAGAGACCCAGTACTTC.

V gene TRBV11-2 combines with J gene TRBJ2-1; tentative D call: TRBD2 (6 bases). The CDR3 totals 16 residues. V was shortened by 1 base and J by 6 bases, with 16 bases between the two germline ends. Germline values: CDR1 SGHAT, CDR2 FQNNGV. The CDR3 here is CASSLVGGTGVNEQFF. CDR3 DNA sequence: TGTGCCAGCAGCTTAGTTGGGGGGACGGGAGTCAATGAGCAGTTCTTC.

The chain uses TRBV28 and TRBJ2-2; no firm D call. The length of the CDR3 is 15 residues. V lost 10 bases to trimming and J lost 4 bases, with 19 bases between them. Germline CDR1 and CDR2: MDHEN and SYDVKM. CDR3 sequence reads: CATLESSRGTGELFF. CDR3 bases: TGTGCCACCCTGGAGTCATCTCGAGGCACCGGGGAGCTGTTTTTT.

The V gene is TRBV10-2, the J gene TRBJ1-1; 7 bases line up with TRBD1. The CDR3 covers 15 residues. Losses at the gene ends were 10 bases for V and 4 bases for J; bases not matched to a gene: 15. Germline V lookup: CDR1 WSHSY, CDR2 SAAADI. The CDR3 sequence: CATALSGTATTEAFF. The CDR3 nucleotides are TGCGCCACCGCCCTCTCCGGGACAGCAACCACTGAAGCTTTCTTT.

This clone was picked up one time. This sequence joins TRBV6-5 and TRBJ2-3; D is possibly TRBD2 (6 bases). Trimming removed 7 bases from V and 6 bases from J, with 14 bases in between. From germline, CDR1 is MNHEY and CDR2 SVGAGI. This CDR3 is 13 amino acids long. This chain's CDR3 is CASNLAGRDTQYF. As DNA, the CDR3 is TGTGCCAGCAATCTGGCGGGGAGGGATACGCAGTATTTT.

This clone showed up just a few times. This chain uses TRBV7-9 with TRBJ1-2; D not resolved. CDR3 length: 12 amino acids. Germline assignment: CDR1 SEHNR and CDR2 FQNEAQ (reference sequence). V lost 3 bases to trimming and J lost 6 bases, with 8 bases between them. The CDR3 DNA reads as TGTGCCAGCAGCTTTCGGGGTGATGGCTACACCTTC. This encodes CASSFRGDGYTF.

This clone came up a few times. This chain links TRBV7-3 with TRBJ2-5; D is uncertain. The V end lost 10 bases, the J end lost 5 bases, and 14 bases lay between the germline ends. The CDR3 loop spans 12 amino acids. CDR1 and CDR2 from the germline V gene are SGHTA and FQGTGA. CDR3 sequence (DNA): TGTGCCAACCCATGCGGCGAGGAGACCCAGTACTTC. Translation gives CANPCGEETQYF.

This chain connects TRBV10-2 to TRBJ2-2; D remains ambiguous. CDR3 length: 15 residues. Germline V gives CDR1 WSHSY, CDR2 SAAADI. V lost 1 base to trimming and J lost 2 bases, with 8 bases between them. The CDR3 region has the DNA TGCGCCAGCAGTGAGTATCGGTACAACACCGGGGAGCTGTTTTTT. This codes for CASSEYRYNTGELFF.

The V gene is TRBV7-3, the J gene TRBJ2-2, with TRBD2 matching over 12 bases. Germline V CDR1 and CDR2: SGHTA, FQGTGA. Losses at the gene ends were 0 bases for V and 9 bases for J; bases not matched to a gene: 5. The CDR3 spans 16 residues. CDR3 bases: TGTGCCAGCAGCTTAACCTCTAGCGGGAGGGCCCGGGAGCTGTTTTTT. Encoded protein: CASSLTSSGRARELFF. The variable domain in full, with the rest retrieved from reference TRBV7-3 and TRBJ2-2, is GAGVSQTPSNKVTEKGKYVELRCDPISGHTALYWYRQSLGQGPEFLIYFQGTGAADDSGLPNDRFFAVRPEGSVSTLKIQRTERGDSAVYLCASSLTSSGRARELFFGEGSRLTVL.

This clone came up a few times. The rearrangement links TRBV7-9 to TRBJ1-1; no definite D call. CDR1 and CDR2 (germline): SEHNR, FQNEAQ (reference sequence). Trimming removed 3 bases at V and 1 base at J, with 9 bases between. The CDR3 has 14 residues. CDR3 region: CASSFESKNTEAFF. CDR3 sequence (DNA): TGTGCCAGCAGCTTTGAATCTAAGAACACTGAAGCTTTCTTT.

The V call is TRBV12-3 or TRBV12-4, the J call TRBJ1-2; D might be TRBD1 (5 bases). V was cut by 6 bases and J by 4 bases, with 12 bases left in between. This CDR3 spans 13 amino acids. The CDR3 loop reads CASREQGLYGYTF. The CDR3 coding sequence is TGTGCCAGCAGAGAGCAGGGACTCTATGGCTACACCTTC.

The table lists this clone with a count of one. The rearrangement joins TRBV11-2 to TRBJ2-3; possible D gene TRBD1, 5 bases. V lost 5 bases, J lost 3 bases, and 12 bases lay in between. Germline V CDR1 and CDR2: SGHAT, FQNNGV. This CDR3 has 14 amino acids. CDR3 DNA sequence: TGTGCCAGCAGCCTTGGCAGGGAAACAGATACGCAGTATTTT. It is translated as CASSLGRETDTQYF. The full variable domain, with the rest looked up from reference TRBV11-2 and TRBJ2-3, is EAGVAQSPRYKIIEKRQSVAFWCNPISGHATLYWYQQILGQGPKLLIQFQNNGVVDDSQLPKDRFSAERLKGVDSTLKIQPAKLEDSAVYLCASSLGRETDTQYFGPGTRLTVL.

CDR3 amino acids: CAISVPGGGYTF. The CDR3 bases are TGTGCCATCAGTGTCCCAGGGGGTGGCTACACCTTC. The chain recombines TRBV10-3 with TRBJ1-2; TRBD1 matches 7 bases. This CDR3 has 12 residues. Per the germline V gene, CDR1 is ENHRY and CDR2 is SYGVKD. The V and J ends lost 4 bases and 7 bases, in that order; junction bases with no gene match: 3.

This clone showed up just a few times. The chain is built from TRBV15 and TRBJ2-5, with TRBD2 as a possible D gene (6 bases). The CDR3 is 17 amino acids. The V end was cut by 1 base, the J end by 5 bases, with 20 bases between. In germline, CDR1 is LNHNV, CDR2 YYDKDF (reference sequence). DNA of the CDR3: TGTGCCACCAGCAGAGGGGACTCGTCAATTCCAGAGGAGACCCAGTACTTC. It encodes CATSRGDSSIPEETQYF.

This chain uses TRBV6-5 with TRBJ1-1; 10 nucleotides line up with TRBD1. The junction had 6 bases not matched to a gene; V was cut back by 7 bases and J by 1 base. The germline CDR1 and CDR2 sequences are MNHEY and SVGAGI. There are 15 residues in the CDR3. CDR3 amino acids: CASTRQGARNTEAFF. The DNA for the CDR3 is TGTGCCAGCACTCGACAGGGGGCAAGGAACACTGAAGCTTTCTTT.

This chain uses TRBV10-3 with TRBJ1-1; the D is unclear. Germline-derived CDR1 and CDR2 are ENHRY and SYGVKD. Trimming took off 10 bases at V and 0 bases at J, with 9 bases between the two ends. The CDR3 is made up of 12 amino acids. This chain's CDR3 is CATSRLNTEAFF. The CDR3 region has the DNA TGTGCCACCTCCAGGCTGAACACTGAAGCTTTCTTT.

V and J are TRBV6-2 or TRBV6-3 and TRBJ2-7; tentative D call: TRBD1 (5 bases). V lost 6 bases, J lost 4 bases, and 10 bases lay in between. Germline V CDR1 and CDR2: MNHEY, SVGEGT. The length of the CDR3 is 12 residues. CDR3 sequence reads: CASSQTEYEQYF. The CDR3 nucleotides are TGTGCCAGCAGCCAGACAGAATACGAGCAGTACTTC.

This chain's CDR3 is CASSQDPRGRSYNEQFF. DNA for the CDR3: TGCGCCAGCAGCCAAGATCCGCGGGGTCGCTCCTACAATGAGCAGTTCTTC. The chain is built from TRBV4-3 and TRBJ2-1; D is possibly TRBD2 (6 bases). This CDR3 contains 17 residues. Trimming removed 0 bases at V and 0 bases at J, with 12 bases between. Germline V gene data show CDR1 as LGHNA and CDR2 as YSLEER.

This chain joins TRBV27 and TRBJ2-1; 12 nucleotides match TRBD2. The CDR3 is 15 residues long. Germline CDR1 reads MNHEY; CDR2 reads SMNVEV (reference sequence). The V gene end was trimmed by 2 bases and the J gene end by 9 bases; junction bases not matched to a gene: 5. CDR3 in amino acids: CASSLTSGRISEQFF. The DNA for the CDR3 is TGTGCCAGCAGTTTAACTAGCGGGAGGATTAGTGAGCAGTTCTTC.

J is TRBJ1-1 and V is TRBV7-8; TRBD1 is a possible D gene (5 bases). This CDR3 is 14 amino acids long. Germline V CDR1 and CDR2: SGHVS, FQNEAQ. Trimming shortened V by 0 bases and J by 5 bases, and 10 bases separated the two germline ends. CDR3 sequence reads: CASSLAQDITEAFF. The DNA for the CDR3 is TGTGCCAGCAGCTTAGCACAGGATATAACTGAAGCTTTCTTT. Complete variable domain (other parts from reference TRBV7-8 and TRBJ1-1): GAGVSQSPRYKVAKRGQDVALRCDPISGHVSLFWYQQALGQGPEFLTYFQNEAQLDKSGLPSDRFFAERPEGSVSTLKIQRTQQEDSAVYLCASSLAQDITEAFFGQGTRLTVV.